The clone carrying this T cell receptor (beta chain) appeared a few times. No antigen is known for it. Findings and limits, study-wide: Tumor-infiltrating Treg TCR alpha and beta sequences overlapped most with tumor naive CD4+ T cells, then blood naive. Tumor memory CD4+ T cell TCR gene usage clustered with blood and lymph node memory CD4+ cells and lymph node naive CD4+ cells.

TCRdb fed the 5' RACE reads into MiXCR, producing one record per CDR3 protein. The table records over 50,000 distinct CDR3 sequences, 24% of them present only once. CD25-based Treg depletion was applied to purified naive CD4+ T cells. V lost 6 bases to trimming and J lost 7 bases; unmatched junction nucleotides: 11. Germline V CDR1 and CDR2: DFQATT, SNEGSKA (reference sequence). The CDR3 extends over 15 amino acids. V usage is TRBV20-1 and J usage is TRBJ2-7; 14 bases match TRBD2. This clonotype originated in a female donor with breast cancer. Sequenced: tumor-infiltrating naive CD4+ T cells sorted from the breast tumor. Sample subset: naive CD4+ T cells, CD4+CD45RA+CD25-. This CDR3 reads CSATGLAGVAREQYF. The CDR3 DNA reads as TGCAGTGCCACGGGACTAGCGGGGGTCGCGAGGGAGCAGTACTTC.